This is a list of T cell receptor beta chains from one sample in a study of T cells expressing NK-cell markers. After re-calling the 5' RACE reads, TCRdb lists one entry per CDR3 protein, DNA absent. The sample includes about 150,000 distinct CDR3 sequences. Input material: blood T cells: a sorted CD56 or NKG2C T cell subset, CD4+ or CD8+ T cells, or bulk PBMC T cells (not recorded which). The source is a man in his late teens or twenties in good health. Each CDR3 is given with its conserved first and last residue.

TRBV11-2	TRBJ2-5	CASSLRTSEGETQYF
TRBV29-1	TRBJ2-1	CSVPWQGGNEQFF
TRBV9	TRBJ1-5	CASSQGDSNQPQHF
TRBV6-1	TRBJ2-2	CASSGGLSNTGELFF
TRBV6-1	TRBJ2-2	CASDRDSLAFQNTGELFF
TRBV7-9	TRBJ2-2	CASRDRSNTGELFF
TRBV29-1	TRBJ2-1	CSAAGLGPLNEQFF
TRBV6-1	TRBJ1-2	CASSENTFDGYTF
TRBV6-1	TRBJ2-2	CVSSDGPTGELFF
TRBV12-3/TRBV12-4	TRBJ1-4	CASSLGYGKEKLFF
TRBV20-1	TRBJ2-2	CSARDDGTNTGELFF
TRBV7-2	TRBJ2-1	CASSLVGSHNEQFF
TRBV4-2	TRBJ2-3	CASSASGADPTDTQYF
TRBV9	TRBJ2-1	CASSPDQGLLLGEQFF
TRBV7-9	TRBJ2-7	CASSFVGKSYEQYF
TRBV5-5	TRBJ2-2	CASSPSGRAETGELFF
TRBV10-3	TRBJ2-5	CAISEGTSAHWETQYF
TRBV11-3	TRBJ1-2	CASSPDGQGANYGYTF
TRBV4-1	TRBJ1-1	CASSQTGGAAPEAFF
TRBV7-9	TRBJ2-1	CASSAMLTRDEQFF
TRBV4-3	TRBJ2-7	CASSQGTGISYEQYF
TRBV3-1	TRBJ2-3	CASSQGAVSTDTQYF
TRBV28	TRBJ1-1	CASSEMNTEAFF
TRBV6-1	TRBJ2-1	CASKGSSGNEQFF
TRBV7-6	TRBJ2-6	CASSLPGGSGANVLTF
TRBV4-3	TRBJ1-3	CASSQDSRNLDTIYF
TRBV6-2/TRBV6-3	TRBJ2-3	CASSYFRTSGPSTDTQYF